These 32 T cell receptor beta chains were sequenced from one sample in a study of blood T cell repertoires in COVID-19. The table came from immunoSEQ multiplex PCR; TCRdb's copy has only in-frame clones and leaves some out. The sample records around 450,000 clones, roughly nine tenths being singletons. Sequencing used PBMCs or T cells enriched from blood (not recorded which). Source of these receptors: a woman under 30 with acute COVID-19.

The chain links TRBV4-3 to TRBJ2-7; 9 nucleotides line up with TRBD1. The germline CDR1 and CDR2 sequences are LGHNA and YSLEER. V shed 1 base and J 2 bases; nucleotides not matched to a gene: 9. The CDR3 runs to 17 residues. CDR3 nucleotide sequence: TGCGCCAGCAGCCAAGGGAGCACAGGGGGCCCTACCTACGAGCAGTACTTC. Encoded protein: CASSQGSTGGPTYEQYF.

CDR3 amino acids: CASKLSPISGNTIYF. The CDR3 nucleotides are TGTGCCAGCAAACTCTCACCGATCTCTGGAAACACCATATATTTT. The chain joins TRBV6-5 to TRBJ1-3; D unresolved. Trimming took off 7 bases at V and 0 bases at J, with 13 bases between the two ends. The CDR3 consists of 15 residues. Germline V gives CDR1 MNHEY, CDR2 SVGAGI.

This clone was picked up a small number of times. This chain connects TRBV6-6 to TRBJ2-2; 9 positions agree with TRBD1. Losses at the gene ends were 5 bases for V and 6 bases for J; bases not matched to a gene: 4. This CDR3 is 14 amino acids long. The V gene's germline CDR1 is MNHNY and CDR2 SVGAGI (reference sequence). The CDR3 region is CASSPWTGAGELFF. The CDR3, as DNA: TGTGCCAGCAGTCCGTGGACAGGGGCCGGGGAGCTGTTTTTT.

V and J are TRBV5-8 and TRBJ2-3; TRBD2 aligns across 10 bases. V gave up 4 bases and J gave up 3 bases; unmatched junction bases: 8. Germline CDR1 is SGHTS and CDR2 is YDEGEE. The CDR3 is 16 amino acids. CDR3 in amino acids: CASSTGTSEFTDTQYF. The CDR3 nucleotides read TGTGCCAGCAGCACCGGGACTAGCGAGTTTACAGATACGCAGTATTTT.

The chain is built from TRBV30 and TRBJ1-5; 7 positions match TRBD1. Germline CDR1 reads GTSNPN; CDR2 reads SVGIG (reference sequence). This CDR3 spans 14 amino acids. The V gene end was trimmed by 3 bases and the J gene end by 7 bases; junction bases not matched to a gene: 9. CDR3 amino acids: CAWSRTGIGQPQHF. The CDR3 DNA follows: TGTGCCTGGAGCAGGACAGGTATCGGACAGCCCCAGCATTTT.

This clone was counted a few times. J is TRBJ1-1 and V is TRBV29-1; 10 bases fit TRBD1. Germline trimming cut 6 bases from V and 0 bases from J; bases unmatched to any gene: 4. The V gene's germline CDR1 is SQVTM and CDR2 ANQGSEA. The CDR3 has 14 residues. The CDR3, as DNA: TGCAGCGTGGATGGACAGGGGGTGAACACTGAAGCTTTCTTT. Translated, it gives CSVDGQGVNTEAFF. Full variable domain (remainder filled in from reference TRBV29-1 and TRBJ1-1): SAVISQKPSRDICQRGTSLTIQCQVDSQVTMMFWYRQQPGQSLTLIATANQGSEATYESGFVIDKFPISRPNLTFSTLTVSNMSPEDSSIYLCSVDGQGVNTEAFFGQGTRLTVV.

This chain joins TRBV7-3 and TRBJ2-3; D is unclear. Trimming left V 3 bases short and J 6 bases short, with 10 bases between. This CDR3 spans 13 amino acids. Germline-derived CDR1 and CDR2 are SGHTA and FQGTGA. The CDR3 sequence: CASSFGGPDTQYF. The CDR3 nucleotides read TGTGCCAGCAGCTTCGGCGGCCCGGATACGCAGTATTTT.

V is TRBV6-1 and J is TRBJ2-5; 11 positions match TRBD2. The CDR3 covers 16 residues. Germline V gives CDR1 MNHNS, CDR2 SASEGT. After removal of 2 bases from V and 5 bases from J, the junction contained 7 bases not matched to a gene. CDR3 nucleotides: TGTGCCAGCAGTGAAAGTAGCGGGGGGGCCGGGGAGACCCAGTACTTC. Protein sequence: CASSESSGGAGETQYF.

About this clone itself: This specimen includes other DNA sequences encoding the same CDR3. This chain links TRBV19 with TRBJ2-7; 8 nucleotides line up with TRBD1. The V and J ends lost 5 bases and 2 bases, in that order; junction bases with no gene match: 2. Germline V gene data show CDR1 as LNHDA and CDR2 as SQIVND (reference sequence). The length of the CDR3 is 13 residues. The CDR3 here is CASSPQGAYEQYF. CDR3 bases: TGTGCCAGTAGTCCACAGGGGGCCTACGAGCAGTACTTC.

A single count supports this clone. The rearrangement uses TRBV29-1 and TRBJ2-1, with a possible D match to TRBD2 (5 bases). With 4 bases removed from V and 4 bases from J, the gap between germline ends came to 17 bases. This CDR3 spans 15 amino acids. From germline, CDR1 is SQVTM and CDR2 ANQGSEA. The CDR3 is CSVAPPGLEYNEQFF. DNA for the CDR3: TGCAGCGTTGCCCCCCCGGGGTTGGAATACAATGAGCAGTTCTTC.

J is TRBJ2-1 and V is TRBV10-1; a weak D match, TRBD2 (5 bases). The CDR3 extends over 12 amino acids. V was shortened by 7 bases and J by 4 bases, with 8 bases between the two germline ends. Germline-derived CDR1 and CDR2 are WNHNN and SYGVQD (reference sequence). The CDR3 DNA reads TGCGCCAGCATTAGCGTTTACAATGAGCAGTTCTTC. Its translation is CASISVYNEQFF.

The chain joins TRBV20-1 to TRBJ2-7; D might be TRBD1 (6 bases). Trimming pared 5 bases from V and 6 bases from J, leaving 11 bases between. Germline lookup yields CDR1 DFQATT and CDR2 SNEGSKA (reference sequence). The CDR3 covers 11 residues. The CDR3, as DNA: TGCAGTGCTGGACAGTTTGGCGAGCAGTACTTC. Protein sequence: CSAGQFGEQYF.

The chain couples TRBV25-1 to TRBJ1-5; 7 bases are shared with TRBD1. Per the germline V gene, CDR1 is MGHDK and CDR2 is SYGVNS. J lost 0 bases, V lost 6 bases, and 5 bases had no gene match. The CDR3 is 15 residues long. The CDR3, as DNA: TGTGCCAGCAGCCCCGGACAGGATAGCAATCAGCCCCAGCATTTT. Its protein product is CASSPGQDSNQPQHF.

The chain links TRBV19 to TRBJ2-2; tentative D call: TRBD1 (5 bases). Germline V gene data show CDR1 as LNHDA and CDR2 as SQIVND (reference sequence). V shed 7 bases and J shed 0 bases, with 12 bases lying between them. The CDR3 loop spans 15 amino acids. In nucleotides, the CDR3 is TGTGCCAGTACCGCAGGGTTAGCGAACACCGGGGAGCTGTTTTTT. It is translated as CASTAGLANTGELFF.

The chain joins TRBV24-1 to TRBJ2-1; the match to TRBD2 covers 12 bases. Per germline, CDR1 KGHDR and CDR2 SFDVKD. The CDR3 is 16 residues long. V lost 6 bases and J lost 8; bases outside the gene matches: 10. CDR3: CATSLGLAGWGDEQFF. The DNA for the CDR3 is TGTGCCACCAGTCTCGGACTAGCGGGGTGGGGGGATGAGCAGTTCTTC.

With regard to this clone: This CDR3 is also generated by other DNA sequences in the sample. The chain employs TRBV3-1 (or the pseudogene TRBV3-2) and TRBJ1-6, with D possibly TRBD1 on 5 matching bases. CDR1 and CDR2 from the germline V gene are LGHDT and YNNKEL (reference sequence). The V and J ends lost 1 base and 5 bases respectively, with 6 bases between them. The CDR3 is made up of 14 amino acids. CDR3: CASSQAGNNSPLHF. CDR3 nucleotide sequence: TGTGCCAGCAGCCAAGCAGGGAATAATTCACCCCTCCACTTT.

The sample holds a few counts of this clone. This rearrangement joins TRBV4-3 to TRBJ2-7; D might be TRBD2 (5 bases). Germline CDR1 is LGHNA and CDR2 is YSLEER. Trimming stripped 1 base from V and 1 base from J, with 11 bases between. CDR3 size: 15 residues. DNA for the CDR3: TGCGCCAGCAGCCAAGTATTGGACTTTTCCTACGAGCAGTACTTC. It specifies CASSQVLDFSYEQYF.

This rearrangement joins TRBV25-1 to TRBJ1-2; 11 positions match TRBD1. Germline V gene sequence: CDR1 MGHDK, CDR2 SYGVNS. Germline trimming cut 5 bases from V and 8 bases from J; bases unmatched to any gene: 7. This CDR3 is 14 amino acids long. The CDR3 loop reads CASSHRDRGYGYTF. The CDR3 DNA is TGTGCCAGCAGTCATCGGGACAGGGGGTACGGCTACACCTTC.

CDR3 coding DNA: TGTGCCACCAGCGTCGAAAGAAGGAGTCAGAAAGCTTTCTTT. Protein sequence: CATSVERRSQKAFF. J is TRBJ1-1 and V is TRBV15, with D unclear. Germline assignment: CDR1 LNHNV and CDR2 YYDKDF (reference sequence). The CDR3 is 14 amino acids. V lost 5 bases, J lost 9 bases, and 19 bases lay in between.

The rearrangement joins TRBV6-5 to TRBJ2-7; D may be TRBD1 (5 bases). The CDR3 contains 15 residues. The ends were cut back, 6 bases at V and 1 base at J, with 16 bases in the middle. Germline CDR1 MNHEY, CDR2 SVGAGI. CDR3 DNA sequence: TGTGCCAGCAGAAGAGACAGCTATGATTCCTACGAGCAGTACTTC. This encodes CASRRDSYDSYEQYF.

V and J are TRBV5-4 and TRBJ1-6; 7 bases agree with TRBD1. J gave up 5 bases and V 3 bases, and 8 bases lay outside the gene matches. The CDR3 runs 16 residues. Germline V CDR1 and CDR2: SGHNT, YYREEE (reference sequence). The chain's CDR3 is CASSSYRGGDNSPLHF. The CDR3 DNA sequence: TGTGCCAGCAGCTCATACAGGGGTGGGGATAATTCACCCCTCCACTTT.

The rearrangement uses TRBV18 and TRBJ1-5, with D possibly matching TRBD1 (5 bases). The V end lost 2 bases, the J end lost 4 bases, and 9 bases lay between the germline ends. The CDR3 consists of 14 residues. Per germline, CDR1 KGHSH and CDR2 LQKENI. CDR3 protein: CASSPSPGNQPQHF. The DNA of the CDR3 is TGTGCCAGCTCACCAAGTCCAGGGAATCAGCCCCAGCATTTT.

This sequence joins TRBV11-2 and TRBJ1-6; a weak D match, TRBD1 (5 bases). Germline CDR1 is SGHAT and CDR2 is FQNNGV. Trimming cost V 6 bases and J 10 bases, with 16 bases left between them. The CDR3 loop spans 14 amino acids. In DNA form, the CDR3 reads TGTGCCAGCAGGGGGGGAAGTGATCGGTCACCCCTCCACTTT. Translated: CASRGGSDRSPLHF.

This sequence joins TRBV2 and TRBJ2-1; D might be TRBD2 (5 bases). Trimming stripped 7 bases from V and 4 bases from J, with 8 bases between. The CDR3 runs to 12 residues. Germline V CDR1 and CDR2: SNHLY, FYNNEI. The CDR3 coding sequence is TGTGCCAGCAACGGGGTTTACAATGAGCAGTTCTTC. It translates to CASNGVYNEQFF. Supplemented by reference TRBV2 and TRBJ2-1, the full variable domain reads EPEVTQTPSHQVTQMGQEVILRCVPISNHLYFYWYRQILGQKVEFLVSFYNNEISEKSEIFDDQFSVERPDGSNFTLKIRSTKLEDSAMYFCASNGVYNEQFFGPGTRLTVL.

J is TRBJ1-2 and V is TRBV11-2, with 10 bases lining up with TRBD1. CDR3 length equals 15 residues. Germline assignment: CDR1 SGHAT and CDR2 FQNNGV. V shed 5 bases and J 2 bases; nucleotides not matched to a gene: 5. The CDR3 DNA follows: TGTGCCAGCAGCAAGACGGGACAGGGGAACTATGGCTACACCTTC. Its protein product is CASSKTGQGNYGYTF.

The rearrangement links TRBV6-5 to TRBJ1-2; TRBD1 might be the D (5 bases). Trimming pared 6 bases from V and 7 bases from J, leaving 15 bases between. The CDR3 contains 13 residues. The germline gives CDR1 MNHEY, CDR2 SVGAGI. The CDR3 coding sequence is TGTGCCAGCAGGGCGGACGGGGGTGGTGGCTACACCTTC. Translating it yields CASRADGGGGYTF.

This chain connects TRBV2 to TRBJ1-6, with D unresolved. V dropped 5 bases and J dropped 6 bases, with 11 bases sitting between them. Germline CDR1 SNHLY, CDR2 FYNNEI. The CDR3 consists of 14 residues. CDR3: CASSWSVRNSPLHF. The CDR3 DNA reads as TGTGCCAGCAGTTGGTCAGTTCGTAATTCACCCCTCCACTTT.

This clone showed up just once. The CDR3: CASSRDRAAYEQYF. In DNA form, the CDR3 reads TGTGCCAGCAGCCGGGACAGGGCCGCCTACGAGCAGTACTTC. The V and J genes are TRBV6-4 and TRBJ2-7; TRBD1 agrees at 9 bases. Looked up from germline, CDR1 is MRHNA and CDR2 is SNTAGT. V shed 6 bases, J shed 2 bases, and the junction held 5 bases outside the gene matches. CDR3 length: 14 residues.

The chain carries TRBV2 and TRBJ1-5; 9 bases match TRBD1. The trim removed 4 bases at V and 6 bases at J, leaving 7 bases unmatched. Germline V CDR1 and CDR2: SNHLY, FYNNEI. This CDR3 region has 15 residues. This CDR3 reads CASSGLQGAGQPQHF. The CDR3 nucleotides read TGTGCCAGCAGTGGACTACAGGGGGCGGGTCAGCCCCAGCATTTT.

J is TRBJ2-7 and V is TRBV5-1, with 7 bases matching TRBD1. Trimming took 3 bases from V and 0 from J; bases not matched to a gene: 6. Germline CDR1 is SGHRS and CDR2 is YFSETQ. The CDR3 contains 15 residues. CDR3 sequence (DNA): TGCGCCAGCAGCTGGGACAGCCCAAGCTCCTACGAGCAGTACTTC. Its protein is CASSWDSPSSYEQYF.

The rearrangement joins TRBV3-1 (or the pseudogene TRBV3-2) to TRBJ1-2; tentative D call: TRBD1 (5 bases). CDR1 and CDR2 from the germline V gene are LGHDT and YNNKEL (reference sequence). The CDR3 is 14 amino acids. The V end was cut by 0 bases, the J end by 4 bases, with 9 bases between. The CDR3 protein is CASSQDAGIYGYTF. CDR3 nucleotide sequence: TGTGCCAGCAGCCAAGATGCAGGGATCTATGGCTACACCTTC.

The chain has TRBV4-1 and TRBJ1-1; 7 bases align to TRBD1. There are 12 residues in the CDR3. Germline V gene lookup returns CDR1 MGHRA and CDR2 YSYEKL. With 2 bases clipped from V and 13 bases from J, the junction kept 7 bases outside the gene matches. The CDR3 reads CASSQPGQNRFF. CDR3 in DNA: TGCGCCAGCAGCCAACCGGGACAGAACCGTTTCTTT.